This T cell receptor (beta chain) was identified in a study of CD8 T cells in Susac syndrome. With respect to this clonotype: Its antigen is undetermined.

Study-wide findings and caveats: A relatively small number of individuals underwent TCR sequencing and HLA analysis.

After extraction with the RNeasy kit, about 0.45 to 1 ug of the RNA was reverse transcribed using random hexamers. immunoSEQ multiplex PCR amplified TCR beta CDR3 across 54 Vbeta, 13 Jbeta. One entry per CDR3 protein results from TCRdb running MiXCR on the immunoSEQ multiplex PCR reads. Among some 260,000 distinct CDR3 sequences listed, 80% to 90% were seen once. Trimming shortened V by 4 bases and J by 9 bases, and 16 bases separated the two germline ends. In germline, CDR1 is MDHEN, CDR2 SYDVKM. The CDR3 is made up of 14 amino acids. Sequencing of TCR beta, carried out with a high-throughput approach, was applied to CD8+ and CD4+ T cells from the blood. The authors negatively isolated CD8+ and CD4+ T cells and FACS-enriched TEMRA cells.

The sequence came from a human donor with multiple sclerosis. V and J are TRBV28 and TRBJ1-5, with D possibly being TRBD1 (5 bases). The sequenced sample consisted of CD8+ T cells from PBMCs. The CDR3 nucleotides read TGTGCCAGCAGTTGGGGGGAGTCTTTTGGGCCCCAGCATTTT. This sequence encodes CASSWGESFGPQHF.